This T cell receptor (beta chain) appears in the sequencing data of a study of shared clonotypes between healthy human individuals. Between the trimmed V and J ends, which lost 0 bases and 2 bases, there was a span of 8 bases. The germline V gene encodes CDR1 SGDLS and CDR2 YYNGEE. There are 14 residues in the CDR3. The repertoire was sequenced with immunoSEQ multiplex PCR; TCRdb's copy has only in-frame clones and lacks some. The sample lists some 680,000 clones, 73% occurring once. J is TRBJ1-2 and V is TRBV9; D is unresolved. The origin of this receptor is a young woman in good health. Sequencing was done on a sample of memory CD4+ T cells sorted from blood. Subset reported: CD45RA-negative fraction. DNA of the CDR3: TGTGCCAGCAGCGTAGTCTCGGAAAACTATGGCTACACCTTC. It translates to CASSVVSENYGYTF.